Presented here are 10 T cell receptor beta chains from one specimen sequenced in a study of blood T cell repertoires in COVID-19. Here immunoSEQ multiplex PCR was the method, and the copy in TCRdb shows in-frame clones only, minus some. The top ten clones hold around 1.2% of a sample with 150,000 to 200,000 clones, roughly 90% of them seen once. The sample was PBMCs or T cells enriched from blood (not recorded which). These receptor sequences come from a human donor with acute COVID-19. The donor label of this sample is uncertain.

This clone was seen a single time. The chain recombines TRBV18 with TRBJ2-1; 9 positions match TRBD2. In germline, CDR1 is KGHSH, CDR2 LQKENI. The CDR3 length is 13 residues. Trimming took 8 bases from V and 9 from J; bases not matched to a gene: 8. The CDR3 spells CASTTSGGTEQFF. The CDR3 nucleotides read TGTGCCAGCACAACCAGCGGGGGGACTGAGCAGTTCTTC. The full variable domain, in which reference TRBV18 and TRBJ2-1 provide the parts outside the CDR3, is NAGVMQNPRHLVRRRGQEARLRCSPMKGHSHVYWYRQLPEEGLKFMVYLQKENIIDESGMPKERFSAEFPKEGPSILRIQQVVRGDSAAYFCASTTSGGTEQFFGPGTRLTVL.

This chain connects TRBV19 to TRBJ2-1, with 7 positions matching TRBD2. Per germline, CDR1 LNHDA and CDR2 SQIVND (reference sequence). The CDR3 is made up of 15 amino acids. V gave up 3 bases and J gave up 6 bases; unmatched junction bases: 8. The CDR3 protein is CASSIRSSGVNEQFF. The CDR3 DNA follows: TGTGCCAGTAGTATTAGGTCTAGCGGAGTCAATGAGCAGTTCTTC.

The chain joins TRBV7-9 to TRBJ2-7; perhaps TRBD2 as D (5 bases). The germline V and J ends were trimmed by 1 base and 7 bases, with 14 bases remaining between them. CDR1 and CDR2 (germline): SEHNR, FQNEAQ (reference sequence). This CDR3 has 14 amino acids. The CDR3 sequence: CASSLGTGVGEQYF. In DNA, the CDR3 is TGTGCCAGCAGCTTAGGGACTGGGGTCGGGGAGCAGTACTTC.

The chain joins TRBV9 to TRBJ2-1, with TRBD1 matching 8 bases. V trimming: 4 bases; J trimming: 8 bases; junction bases outside the gene matches: 8. The CDR3 covers 14 residues. The V gene's germline CDR1 is SGDLS and CDR2 YYNGEE. Here the CDR3 DNA reads TGTGCCAGCAGCCCCCGGACAGGGCTCCATGAGCAGTTCTTC. Its translation is CASSPRTGLHEQFF. Full variable domain (rest looked up from reference TRBV9 and TRBJ2-1): DSGVTQTPKHLITATGQRVTLRCSPRSGDLSVYWYQQSLDQGLQFLIQYYNGEERAKGNILERFSAQQFPDLHSELNLSSLELGDSALYFCASSPRTGLHEQFFGPGTRLTVL.

CDR3 residues: CASSESGLFTEAFF. In DNA form, the CDR3 reads TGTGCCAGCAGTGAAAGTGGGCTCTTCACTGAAGCTTTCTTT. The V gene is TRBV25-1, the J gene TRBJ1-1; unclear D gene. V was clipped by 2 bases and J by 4 bases, with 11 bases between them. In germline, CDR1 is MGHDK, CDR2 SYGVNS. The CDR3 sequence is 14 residues long.

The chain recombines TRBV27 with TRBJ1-1, with 7 nucleotides matching TRBD1. This CDR3 is built from 12 residues. Germline trimming cut 3 bases from V and 7 bases from J; bases unmatched to any gene: 2. The germline V gene encodes CDR1 MNHEY and CDR2 SMNVEV (reference sequence). CDR3 protein: CASSFRQGEAFF. Here the CDR3 DNA reads TGTGCCAGCAGTTTCCGACAGGGTGAAGCTTTCTTT.

The chain is built from TRBV30 and TRBJ2-7, with TRBD1 as a possible D gene (6 bases). The V gene's germline CDR1 is GTSNPN and CDR2 SVGIG (reference sequence). Trimming took off 2 bases at V and 3 bases at J, with 8 bases between the two ends. This CDR3 contains 12 residues. The CDR3 reads CAWSLTGYEQYF. The CDR3 nucleotides read TGTGCCTGGAGTTTGACAGGCTACGAGCAGTACTTC.

The chain couples TRBV18 to TRBJ2-7, with TRBD1 identical over 7 bases. The germline V gene has CDR1 KGHSH and CDR2 LQKENI. This CDR3 has 15 residues. J lost 4 bases, V lost 4 bases, and 10 bases had no gene match. The CDR3 loop reads CASSLRSGGRYEQYF. For the CDR3, the DNA is TGTGCCAGCTCACTACGTTCAGGGGGTCGGTACGAGCAGTACTTC.

The chain uses TRBV30 and TRBJ2-7; possible D gene TRBD1, 6 bases. V dropped 7 bases and J dropped 1 base, with 11 bases sitting between them. This CDR3 contains 12 residues. Germline values: CDR1 GTSNPN, CDR2 SVGIG (reference sequence). CDR3 residues: CASETGSYEQYF. CDR3 nucleotides: TGTGCCTCTGAAACAGGGTCCTACGAGCAGTACTTC.

This clone was recorded many times. The chain couples TRBV7-8 to TRBJ1-2; D ambiguous. The CDR3 is 13 amino acids. The V and J ends lost 6 bases and 8 bases respectively, with 16 bases between them. Germline CDR1 is SGHVS and CDR2 is FQNEAQ. CDR3 sequence: CASRPDGGGGYTF. Here the CDR3 DNA reads TGTGCCAGCAGGCCAGACGGTGGAGGGGGCTACACCTTC.